This T cell receptor beta chain was sequenced in a study of cytomegalovirus exposure and HLA in healthy donors. This clone was counted a single time. The PCR contained 60 Vbeta and 13 Jbeta primers. Sequencing used immunoSEQ multiplex PCR; TCRdb keeps in-frame clones, though not all of them. The sample yields under 200,000 clones, 77% seen once. Germline CDR1 reads KGHSH; CDR2 reads LQKENI. Trimming took off 0 bases at V and 4 bases at J, with 3 bases between the two ends. The length of the CDR3 is 12 residues. The sample comprised PBMCs. The J gene is TRBJ2-5, the V gene TRBV18; the D is unclear. The clonotype comes from a woman aged 40 to 50 in good health and CMV-seropositive. The CDR3 spells CASSPPGETQYF. CDR3 sequence (DNA): TGTGCCAGCTCACCACCCGGAGAGACCCAGTACTTC.